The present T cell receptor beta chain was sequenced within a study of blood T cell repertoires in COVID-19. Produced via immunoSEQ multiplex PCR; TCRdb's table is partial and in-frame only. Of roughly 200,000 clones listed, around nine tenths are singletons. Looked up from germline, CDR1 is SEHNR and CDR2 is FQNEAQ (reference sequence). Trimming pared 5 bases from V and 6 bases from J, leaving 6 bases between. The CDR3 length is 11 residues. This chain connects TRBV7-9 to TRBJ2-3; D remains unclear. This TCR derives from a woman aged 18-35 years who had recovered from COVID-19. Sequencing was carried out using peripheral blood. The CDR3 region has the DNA TGTGCCAGCAGCCCTACGGATACGCAGTATTTT. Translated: CASSPTDTQYF. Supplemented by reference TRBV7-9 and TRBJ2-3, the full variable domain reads DTGVSQNPRHKITKRGQNVTFRCDPISEHNRLYWYRQTLGQGPEFLTYFQNEAQLEKSRLLSDRFSAERPKGSFSTLEIQRTEQGDSAMYLCASSPTDTQYFGPGTRLTVL.